Following are 10 T cell receptor beta chains from one sample sequenced in a study of response to subunit inactivated influenza vaccine. From the RT-PCR reads, TCRdb called clonotypes with MiXCR, one entry per CDR3 protein. The table has around 250,000 distinct CDR3 sequences, more than 9% seen once; the top ten hold about 8%. Sequenced here: non-naive T cells sorted from PBMCs, sampled around 14 days before vaccination. These receptors all come from a man aged 50 to 59 who received an inactivated influenza vaccine.

The chain has TRBV20-1 and TRBJ2-3, with D uncertain. The CDR3 totals 14 residues. The V gene's germline CDR1 is DFQATT and CDR2 SNEGSKA (reference sequence). Trimming took 0 bases from V and 0 from J, leaving 7 bases between them. CDR3 nucleotides: TGCAGTGCTAGAGAACCTCGTAGCACAGATACGCAGTATTTT. This encodes CSAREPRSTDTQYF.

The rearrangement uses TRBV7-8 and TRBJ2-2; TRBD2 aligns across 9 bases. The CDR3 totals 15 residues. The germline CDR1 and CDR2 sequences are SGHVS and FQNEAQ. Trimming took 6 bases from V and 6 from J; bases not matched to a gene: 8. The CDR3 sequence: CASSPNVAGAGELFF. In nucleotides, the CDR3 is TGTGCCAGCAGTCCAAACGTAGCGGGAGCCGGGGAGCTGTTTTTT.

This chain joins TRBV3-1 and TRBJ2-5; TRBD2 aligns across 10 bases. The CDR3 has 17 residues. Germline V gene sequence: CDR1 LGHDT, CDR2 YNNKEL (reference sequence). The J segment lost 4 bases and the V segment lost 0 bases, leaving 8 bases of the junction unmatched. CDR3 sequence: CASSQDRLAGVGETQYF. CDR3 nucleotide sequence: TGTGCCAGCAGCCAAGATCGGCTAGCGGGAGTTGGAGAGACCCAGTACTTC.

This clonotype was counted between two and nine times. The chain has TRBV28 and TRBJ2-7; D gene uncertain. The CDR3 runs 14 residues. The V gene lost 2 bases and the J gene lost 1 base, with 9 bases spanning the gap. The germline gives CDR1 MDHEN, CDR2 SYDVKM. The CDR3 is CASSLLRLSYEQYF. The CDR3 nucleotides read TGTGCCAGCAGTTTACTCCGGTTGTCCTACGAGCAGTACTTC.

This clonotype occurred a few times. The chain has TRBV20-1 and TRBJ2-3, with TRBD2 matching 10 bases. Trimming removed 0 bases from V and 8 bases from J; junction bases left unmatched: 8. This CDR3 spans 15 amino acids. CDR1 is DFQATT and CDR2 is SNEGSKA in the germline V gene (reference sequence). DNA for the CDR3: TGCAGTGCTAGAGATTCGCTAGCGGGAGATCTTACGCAGTATTTT. Its translation is CSARDSLAGDLTQYF.

V gene TRBV12-3 or TRBV12-4 combines with J gene TRBJ2-2, with D tentatively TRBD1 or TRBD2 (6 bases each). V was clipped by 6 bases and J by 6 bases, with 11 bases between them. This CDR3 is 13 amino acids long. The DNA of the CDR3 is TGTGCCAGCAGCCCTGGGGGGCCCGGGGAGCTGTTTTTT. It encodes CASSPGGPGELFF.

The V gene is TRBV28, the J gene TRBJ2-5, with 7 positions matching TRBD1. CDR3 length: 14 amino acids. Losses at the gene ends were 5 bases for V and 4 bases for J; bases not matched to a gene: 7. CDR1 is MDHEN, CDR2 SYDVKM, per germline. The CDR3: CASSLRTGLETQYF. The DNA of the CDR3 is TGTGCCAGCAGTCTCCGGACAGGTTTAGAGACCCAGTACTTC.

This clonotype has just a few counts. This chain connects TRBV9 to TRBJ2-1; weak D call: TRBD2 (6 bases). The V gene lost 0 bases and the J gene lost 7 bases, with 14 bases spanning the gap. Germline-derived CDR1 and CDR2 are SGDLS and YYNGEE. The CDR3 totals 15 residues. The CDR3 reads CASSVVGTAGNEQFF. CDR3 DNA: TGTGCCAGCAGCGTAGTAGGGACCGCGGGGAATGAGCAGTTCTTC.

This clonotype was recorded a few times. V and J are TRBV10-3 and TRBJ2-3; 10 bases align to TRBD2. Germline lookup yields CDR1 ENHRY and CDR2 SYGVKD. This CDR3 comprises 16 residues. Unmatched junction bases numbered 1, after V lost 0 bases and J lost 1 base. In nucleotides, the CDR3 is TGTGCCATCAGTGAGTCCGGGACTAGCGGCACAGATACGCAGTATTTT. The encoded protein is CAISESGTSGTDTQYF.

This clonotype occurred many times. The CDR3 loop reads CAISELGLVGEQFF. In DNA form, the CDR3 reads TGTGCCATCAGTGAGTTAGGCCTAGTGGGCGAGCAGTTCTTC. V gene TRBV10-3 combines with J gene TRBJ2-1; D is undetermined. Trimming shortened V by 1 base and J by 10 bases, and 14 bases separated the two germline ends. The V gene's germline CDR1 is ENHRY and CDR2 SYGVKD. This CDR3 region has 14 residues.